This T cell receptor beta chain was retrieved from a study of CD8 T cells in ankylosing spondylitis. Study-wide results and limits: Clones linked to disease, bearing a CD8+ phenotype, were relatively rare in peripheral blood. One TCR beta motif, made up of eight highly homologous variants, appeared characteristic of ankylosing spondylitis blood.

Remarks on this clonotype: Its antigen is unknown.

TCRdb analysed the 5' RACE reads with MiXCR anew, one entry per CDR3 protein. The sample holds about 330,000 distinct CDR3 sequences, roughly 8% seen once. The sequence was obtained from a male donor with ankylosing spondylitis. Sequenced: blood, either unsorted or a sorted T cell fraction (not recorded which).

CDR3 in DNA: TGCGCCAGCAGCTTGGGACCGGGATTCGGGTACAATGAGCAGTTCTTC. It translates to CASSLGPGFGYNEQFF. V is TRBV5-1 and J is TRBJ2-1, with TRBD2 as a possible D gene (5 bases). The CDR3 is 16 residues long. The V end lost 0 bases, the J end lost 4 bases, and 14 bases lay between the germline ends. Germline V gene sequence: CDR1 SGHRS, CDR2 YFSETQ.